The clone carrying this TCR beta chain showed up many times. Its antigen is undetermined. The data belong to a study of Ad26.COV2.S vaccination and SARS-CoV-2 variants. Looking at the study overall: The donor was enrolled in the Ad26.COV2.S arm of the COV1001 trial. Recipients of Ad26.COV2.S got it intramuscularly, once or twice 56 days apart.

The germline V gene has CDR1 MNHEY and CDR2 SVGEGT. V was trimmed by 2 bases and J by 9 bases, leaving 8 bases between them. The CDR3 runs 13 residues. Only in-frame clones appear in the TCRdb table, and some are missing; sequencing was by immunoSEQ multiplex PCR. The sample lists some 240,000 clones; 87% were seen once. Study-wide findings and caveats: Assessments of TCR breadth and depth may have underestimated the total T cell responses.

This sample's treatment: roughly 20 received Ad26.COV2.S at low or high dose, single or two shots; several received placebo; per-sample allocation not given. Vaccine and placebo recipients were sampled on day 63 after the first injection. The administered vaccine (an Ad26 vector) expressed Wuhan-strain SARS-CoV-2 spike. V is TRBV6-2 or TRBV6-3 and J is TRBJ1-6; D is unclear. This clonotype originated in a person aged 18-65 years who received the Ad26.COV2.S COVID-19 vaccine or a placebo. This material consisted of peripheral blood, taken in a trial of Ad26.COV2.S vaccine versus placebo. DNA for the CDR3: TGTGCCAGCAGTTACCCCCACTTTTCACCCCTCCACTTT. Translating gives CASSYPHFSPLHF.